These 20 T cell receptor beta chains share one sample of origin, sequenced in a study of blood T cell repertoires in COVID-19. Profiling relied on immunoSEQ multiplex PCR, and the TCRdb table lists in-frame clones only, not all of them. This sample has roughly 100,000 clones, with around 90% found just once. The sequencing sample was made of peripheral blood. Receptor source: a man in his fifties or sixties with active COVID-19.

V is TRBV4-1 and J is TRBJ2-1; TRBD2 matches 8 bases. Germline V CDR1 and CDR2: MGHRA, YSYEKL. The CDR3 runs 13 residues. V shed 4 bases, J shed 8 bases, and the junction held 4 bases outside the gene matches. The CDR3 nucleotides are TGCGCCAGCAGCCCCGGACTAGCCGATGAGCAGTTCTTC. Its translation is CASSPGLADEQFF.

The CDR3 sequence is CASSPRRGLNTEAFF. As DNA, the CDR3 is TGTGCCAGCTCACCCAGAAGGGGGTTGAACACTGAAGCTTTCTTT. The J gene is TRBJ1-1, the V gene TRBV18; D is perhaps TRBD1 (6 bases). Germline assignment: CDR1 KGHSH and CDR2 LQKENI. Trimming removed 3 bases at V and 0 bases at J, with 11 bases between. The length of the CDR3 is 15 residues. The full variable domain, its missing parts supplied by reference TRBV18 and TRBJ1-1, is NAGVMQNPRHLVRRRGQEARLRCSPMKGHSHVYWYRQLPEEGLKFMVYLQKENIIDESGMPKERFSAEFPKEGPSILRIQQVVRGDSAAYFCASSPRRGLNTEAFFGQGTRLTVV.

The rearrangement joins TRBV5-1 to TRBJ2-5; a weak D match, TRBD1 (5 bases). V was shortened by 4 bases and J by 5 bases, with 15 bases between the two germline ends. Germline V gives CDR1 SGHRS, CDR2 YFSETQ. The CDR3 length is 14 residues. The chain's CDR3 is CASSQGATGETQYF. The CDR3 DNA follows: TGCGCCAGCAGCCAAGGGGCCACCGGGGAGACCCAGTACTTC.

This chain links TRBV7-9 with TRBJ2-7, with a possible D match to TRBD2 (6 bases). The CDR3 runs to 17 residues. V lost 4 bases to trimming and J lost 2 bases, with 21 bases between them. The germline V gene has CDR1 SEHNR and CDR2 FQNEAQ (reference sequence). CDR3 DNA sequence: TGTGCCAGCAGCTACCACTCCGGGACTTCTTTACCCTACGAGCAGTACTTC. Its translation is CASSYHSGTSLPYEQYF.

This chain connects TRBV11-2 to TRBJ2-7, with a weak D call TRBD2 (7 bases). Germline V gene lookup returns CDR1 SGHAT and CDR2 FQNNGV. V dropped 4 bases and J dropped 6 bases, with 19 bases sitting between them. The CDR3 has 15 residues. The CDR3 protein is CASSSEGGGRSEQYF. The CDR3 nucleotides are TGTGCCAGCAGCTCCGAGGGGGGGGGCCGGTCCGAGCAGTACTTC.

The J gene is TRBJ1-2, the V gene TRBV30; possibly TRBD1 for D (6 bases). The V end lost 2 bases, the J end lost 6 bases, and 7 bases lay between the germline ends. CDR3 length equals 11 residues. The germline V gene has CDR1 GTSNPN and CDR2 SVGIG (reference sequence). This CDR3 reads CAWSNRDGYTF. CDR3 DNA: TGTGCCTGGAGTAACAGGGATGGCTACACCTTC.

The CDR3 DNA is TGTGCCAGTAGTATTGTGGGAGGCCTACCCAATCAGCCCCAGCATTTT. It yields the protein CASSIVGGLPNQPQHF. This chain links TRBV19 with TRBJ1-5, with D uncertain. CDR1 and CDR2 from the germline V gene are LNHDA and SQIVND (reference sequence). The CDR3 contains 16 residues. Trimming cost V 3 bases and J 3 bases, with 15 bases left between them.

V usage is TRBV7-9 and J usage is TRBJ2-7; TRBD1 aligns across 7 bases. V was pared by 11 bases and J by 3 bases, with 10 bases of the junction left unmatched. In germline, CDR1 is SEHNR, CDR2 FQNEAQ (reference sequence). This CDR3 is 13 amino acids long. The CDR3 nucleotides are TGTGCCGTAACGGACAGGCCTGGCTACGAGCAGTACTTC. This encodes CAVTDRPGYEQYF.

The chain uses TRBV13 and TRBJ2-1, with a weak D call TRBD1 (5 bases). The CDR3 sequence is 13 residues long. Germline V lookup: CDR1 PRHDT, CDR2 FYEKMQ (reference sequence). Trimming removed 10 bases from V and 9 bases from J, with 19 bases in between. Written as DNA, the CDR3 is TGTGCCACCAATCTTCGTGGGGCGGCTGAGCAGTTCTTC. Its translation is CATNLRGAAEQFF.

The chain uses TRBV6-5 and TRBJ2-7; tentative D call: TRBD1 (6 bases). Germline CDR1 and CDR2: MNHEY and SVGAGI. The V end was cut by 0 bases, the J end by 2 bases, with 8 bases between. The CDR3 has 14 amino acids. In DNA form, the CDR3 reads TGTGCCAGCAGTTACTCACAGGGTCCCTACGAGCAGTACTTC. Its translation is CASSYSQGPYEQYF.

The CDR3 sequence: CASSPTSGGIYNEQFF. CDR3 sequence (DNA): TGTGCCAGCTCACCCACTAGCGGGGGAATCTACAATGAGCAGTTCTTC. This sequence joins TRBV18 and TRBJ2-1, with 11 nucleotides matching TRBD2. The trim removed 3 bases at V and 3 bases at J, leaving 4 bases unmatched. CDR1 is KGHSH and CDR2 is LQKENI in the germline V gene. The CDR3 spans 16 residues.

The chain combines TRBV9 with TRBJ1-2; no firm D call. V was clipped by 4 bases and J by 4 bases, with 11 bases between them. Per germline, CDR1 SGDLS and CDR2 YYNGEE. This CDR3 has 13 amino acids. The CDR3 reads CASSPLASYGYTF. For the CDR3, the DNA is TGTGCCAGCAGCCCCCTTGCTAGCTATGGCTACACCTTC. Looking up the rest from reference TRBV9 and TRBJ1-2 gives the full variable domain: DSGVTQTPKHLITATGQRVTLRCSPRSGDLSVYWYQQSLDQGLQFLIQYYNGEERAKGNILERFSAQQFPDLHSELNLSSLELGDSALYFCASSPLASYGYTFGSGTRLTVV.

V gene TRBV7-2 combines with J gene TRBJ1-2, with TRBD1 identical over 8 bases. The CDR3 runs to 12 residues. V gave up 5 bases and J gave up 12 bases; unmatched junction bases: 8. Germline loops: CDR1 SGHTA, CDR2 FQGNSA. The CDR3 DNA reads TGTGCCAGCAGCCCCGGACAGGGTGGTAACACCTTC. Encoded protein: CASSPGQGGNTF.

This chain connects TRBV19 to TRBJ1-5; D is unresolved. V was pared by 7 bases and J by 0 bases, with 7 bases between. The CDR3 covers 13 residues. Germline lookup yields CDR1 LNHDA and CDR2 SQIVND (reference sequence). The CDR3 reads CASTGHSNQPQHF. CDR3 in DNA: TGTGCCAGTACTGGCCATAGCAATCAGCCCCAGCATTTT.

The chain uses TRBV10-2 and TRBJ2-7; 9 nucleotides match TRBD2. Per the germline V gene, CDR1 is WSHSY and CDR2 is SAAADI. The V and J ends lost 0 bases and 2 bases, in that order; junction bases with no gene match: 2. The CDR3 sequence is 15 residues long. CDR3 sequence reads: CASSESSGGPYEQYF. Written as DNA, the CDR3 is TGCGCCAGCAGTGAGTCGAGCGGGGGGCCCTACGAGCAGTACTTC.

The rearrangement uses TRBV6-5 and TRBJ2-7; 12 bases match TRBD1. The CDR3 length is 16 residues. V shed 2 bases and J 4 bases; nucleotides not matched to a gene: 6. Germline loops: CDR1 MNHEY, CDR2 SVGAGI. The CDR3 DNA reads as TGTGCCAGCAGTTACGCCGGGGACAGGGGGCCGTACGAGCAGTACTTC. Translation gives CASSYAGDRGPYEQYF.

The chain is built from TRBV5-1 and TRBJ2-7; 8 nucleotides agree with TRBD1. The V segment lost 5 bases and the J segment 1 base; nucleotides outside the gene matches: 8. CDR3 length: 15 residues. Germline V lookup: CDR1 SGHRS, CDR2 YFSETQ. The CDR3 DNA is TGCGCCAGCAGTAACGGACAGGGAGCGTCCTACGAGCAGTACTTC. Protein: CASSNGQGASYEQYF.

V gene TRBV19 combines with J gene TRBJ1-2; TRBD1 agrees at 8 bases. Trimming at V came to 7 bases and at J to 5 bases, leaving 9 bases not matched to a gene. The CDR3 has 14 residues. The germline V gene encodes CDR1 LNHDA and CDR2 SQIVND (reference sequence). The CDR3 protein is CASKPQGDRYGYTF. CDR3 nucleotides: TGTGCCAGTAAGCCACAGGGGGATAGATATGGCTACACCTTC.

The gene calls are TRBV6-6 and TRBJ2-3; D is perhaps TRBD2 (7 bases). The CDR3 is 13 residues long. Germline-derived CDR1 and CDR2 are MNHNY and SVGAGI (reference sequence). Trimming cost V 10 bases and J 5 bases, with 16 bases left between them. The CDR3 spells CATSRGAVDTQYF. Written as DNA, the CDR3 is TGTGCCACCAGCCGGGGGGCCGTAGATACGCAGTATTTT.

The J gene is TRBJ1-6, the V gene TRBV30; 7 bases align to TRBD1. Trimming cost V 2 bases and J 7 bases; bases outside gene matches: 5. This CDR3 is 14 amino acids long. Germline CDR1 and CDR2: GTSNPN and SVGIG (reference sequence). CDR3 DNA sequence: TGTGCCTGGAGTTTGCCGGGACAGAATTCACCCCTCCACTTT. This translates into CAWSLPGQNSPLHF.